Shown below are 17 T cell receptor beta chains from a single sample sequenced in a study of blood T cells in healthy people across ages. A sample-barcoded 5' primer and a J-beta primer mix were used in a second PCR of roughly 6 to 12 cycles. Each CDR3 protein gets one entry after TCRdb re-called the 5' RACE reads with MiXCR. The sample lists approximately 690,000 distinct CDR3 sequences, 58% seen once, with 30% to 45% in the top ten. Sample: blood. The receptors derive from a man in his fifties or sixties in good health.

This clonotype turned up a few times. CDR3 loop: CASSVEGHGVGEQFF. CDR3 nucleotide sequence: TGTGCCAGCAGCGTAGAAGGCCACGGAGTGGGTGAGCAGTTCTTC. J is TRBJ2-1 and V is TRBV9; D is unresolved. V was cut by 0 bases and J by 9 bases, with 16 bases left in between. The CDR3 is made up of 15 amino acids. Germline assignment: CDR1 SGDLS and CDR2 YYNGEE.

The chain is built from TRBV18 and TRBJ2-3, with D perhaps matching TRBD2 (5 bases). Trimming stripped 3 bases from V and 4 bases from J, with 17 bases between. The CDR3 runs 16 residues. CDR1 and CDR2 from the germline V gene are KGHSH and LQKENI. Here the CDR3 DNA reads TGTGCCAGCTCACCGGCCGGTAGGGCGCGGGCAGATACGCAGTATTTT. Amino acids: CASSPAGRARADTQYF.

The chain is built from TRBV6-6 and TRBJ2-5; possibly TRBD1 or TRBD2 for D (6 bases each). V was cut by 6 bases and J by 1 base, with 12 bases left in between. CDR3 length equals 14 residues. CDR1 is MNHNY and CDR2 is SVGAGI in the germline V gene (reference sequence). The CDR3 bases are TGTGCCAGCAGGGAGGGGGGAGGCCAAGAGACCCAGTACTTC. Its translation is CASREGGGQETQYF.

This clonotype was counted a few times. The rearrangement uses TRBV3-1 and TRBJ2-3; 7 nucleotides align to TRBD1. CDR1 and CDR2 (germline): LGHDT, YNNKEL (reference sequence). The CDR3 has 14 residues. V dropped 7 bases and J dropped 3; count of bases not matched to a gene: 7. The CDR3 spells CASNRGGGTDTQYF. The CDR3 DNA follows: TGTGCCAGCAACAGGGGTGGAGGTACAGATACGCAGTATTTT.

This clonotype was recorded at least ten times. The J gene is TRBJ2-3, the V gene TRBV7-6; tentative D call: TRBD2 (5 bases). The CDR3 is 15 residues long. Trimming left V 2 bases short and J 1 base short, with 10 bases between. CDR1 is SGHVS, CDR2 FNYEAQ, per germline. CDR3 sequence (DNA): TGTGCCAGCAGCTTACGAGGGTTCGGCACAGATACGCAGTATTTT. Its protein product is CASSLRGFGTDTQYF. Supplemented by reference TRBV7-6 and TRBJ2-3, the full variable domain reads GAGVSQSPRYKVTKRGQDVALRCDPISGHVSLYWYRQALGQGPEFLTYFNYEAQQDKSGLPNDRFSAERPEGSISTLTIQRTEQRDSAMYRCASSLRGFGTDTQYFGPGTRLTVL.

This chain joins TRBV4-2 and TRBJ2-5; 10 bases map to TRBD1. Judging by the DNA end, TRBJ2-7 fits better; the J call may be wrong. CDR3 length: 17 residues. The germline gives CDR1 LGHNA, CDR2 YNFKEQ. CDR3 sequence: CASSQATRTGGLYEQYF. The DNA of the CDR3 is TGTGCCAGCAGCCAAGCAACCAGGACAGGGGGACTCTACGAGCAGTACTTC.

The chain carries TRBV7-9 and TRBJ2-1; 11 nucleotides align to TRBD2. The CDR3 is 16 residues long. Germline CDR1 is SEHNR and CDR2 is FQNEAQ (reference sequence). The J segment lost 6 bases and the V segment lost 4 bases, leaving 8 bases of the junction unmatched. CDR3 loop: CASSSTASGGFNEQFF. The CDR3 bases are TGTGCCAGCAGCTCGACGGCTAGCGGGGGGTTCAATGAGCAGTTCTTC.

This clonotype was detected only a few times. A much larger clone differs by one base, so this may be a read error. The chain employs TRBV20-1 and TRBJ2-1; D remains unclear. The end of the DNA aligns better with TRBJ2-7, so the J call may be wrong. Germline assignment: CDR1 DFQATT and CDR2 SNEGSKA (reference sequence). This CDR3 comprises 15 residues. The CDR3 DNA sequence: TGCAGTGCTACATCCGAATTAGTACCGTACAATGAGCAGTACTTC. The encoded protein is CSATSELVPYNEQYF.

V usage is TRBV29-1 and J usage is TRBJ2-2; possible D gene TRBD1, 7 bases. The V and J ends lost 6 bases and 5 bases respectively, with 16 bases between them. The CDR3 totals 14 residues. Germline CDR1 reads SQVTM; CDR2 reads ANQGSEA. For the CDR3, the DNA is TGCAGCGTGAGGGGGCGACTAGGAACCGGGGAGCTGTTTTTT. This gives the protein CSVRGRLGTGELFF.

This sequence joins TRBV21-1 and TRBJ2-7. TRBV21-1 is a documented pseudogene. The length of the CDR3 is 13 residues. The chain's CDR3 is CASSKENSHEQYF. CDR3 DNA: TGTGCCAGCAGCAAAGAGAACAGCCACGAGCAGTACTTC.

This clonotype was seen a handful of times. This sequence joins TRBV10-3 and TRBJ2-7; tentatively, D is TRBD2 (6 bases). This CDR3 has 13 amino acids. Germline V lookup: CDR1 ENHRY, CDR2 SYGVKD. Trimming left V 6 bases short and J 0 bases short, with 9 bases between. CDR3 nucleotides: TGTGCCATCAGCCGGGACTCCTCCTACGAGCAGTACTTC. It codes for CAISRDSSYEQYF.

The chain uses TRBV3-1 and TRBJ2-5, with a tentative D call TRBD2 (6 bases). The V and J ends lost 2 bases and 3 bases respectively, with 10 bases between them. Per germline, CDR1 LGHDT and CDR2 YNNKEL (reference sequence). This CDR3 contains 14 residues. In nucleotides, the CDR3 is TGTGCCAGCAGCCAACTAGCGTCAGAAGAGACCCAGTACTTC. As protein: CASSQLASEETQYF.

A note on this clonotype: An end of the junction differs from the germline gene, which may be a read error. J is TRBJ2-6 and V is TRBV6-6; tentative D call: TRBD1 (5 bases). Per the germline V gene, CDR1 is MNHNY and CDR2 is SVGAGI (reference sequence). The CDR3 has 15 amino acids. CDR3 bases: TGTGCCAGCAGTTACTCTCACTCTGGGGCCAACGCCCTGACTTTC. Residues: CASSYSHSGANALTF.

The chain is built from TRBV6-1 and TRBJ2-7; TRBD2 might be the D (7 bases). The CDR3 sequence is 13 residues long. Trimming stripped 6 bases from V and 5 bases from J, with 14 bases between. CDR1 and CDR2 from the germline V gene are MNHNS and SASEGT. CDR3 nucleotides: TGTGCCAGCAGGGGGGGGGCTGATCACGAGCAGTACTTC. Its protein product is CASRGGADHEQYF.

This clonotype was seen a few times. This sequence joins TRBV12-3 or TRBV12-4 and TRBJ1-5; D not certain. There are 13 residues in the CDR3. With 0 bases removed from V and 5 bases from J, the gap between germline ends came to 5 bases. CDR3 residues: CASSLAEDQPQHF. The CDR3 DNA follows: TGTGCCAGCAGTTTAGCGGAAGATCAGCCCCAGCATTTT.

About this clonotype: The junction and the germline gene differ at one end; a read error may be behind it. V and J are TRBV20-1 and TRBJ1-6; the D gene is possibly TRBD1 (5 bases). Germline V gives CDR1 DFQATT, CDR2 SNEGSKA (reference sequence). This CDR3 region has 15 residues. CDR3 sequence reads: CSAKGQGSYNSPLHF. The CDR3 DNA is TGCAGTGCTAAGGGGCAGGGATCCTATAATTCACCTCTCCACTTT.

The chain couples TRBV29-1 to TRBJ1-1, with TRBD1 matching 9 bases. Germline V gene lookup returns CDR1 SQVTM and CDR2 ANQGSEA. Trimming removed 5 bases from V and 7 bases from J; junction bases left unmatched: 11. The CDR3 is made up of 14 amino acids. The CDR3 loop reads CSVFPRDRDIEAFF. The CDR3 DNA sequence: TGCAGCGTTTTTCCCCGGGACAGGGATATTGAAGCTTTCTTT.